Shown below are 11 T cell receptor beta chains from a single sample sequenced in a study of OX40 agonist ivuxolimab in advanced cancers. TCRdb's table, derived via immunoSEQ multiplex PCR, lists solely in-frame clones and lacks some. The data show 40,000 to 45,000 clones, around 89% seen once. Sequenced here: CD4+ or CD8+ T cells sorted from blood, sampled in a trial of the OX40 agonist ivuxolimab. These receptors were obtained from an adult with an advanced solid tumor such as melanoma, head and neck, liver or kidney cancer.

This clone was seen more than once but under ten times. V usage is TRBV14 and J usage is TRBJ1-4; 9 bases map to TRBD1. This CDR3 comprises 15 residues. Germline-derived CDR1 and CDR2 are SGHDN and FVKESK. The junction had 7 bases not matched to a gene; V was cut back by 5 bases and J by 6 bases. The CDR3 sequence: CASSIDRGNDEKLFF. The CDR3, as DNA: TGTGCCAGCAGCATCGACAGGGGGAATGATGAAAAACTGTTTTTT.

The rearrangement links TRBV4-2 to TRBJ2-1; the match to TRBD2 covers 9 bases. Trimming cost V 6 bases and J 0 bases; bases outside gene matches: 3. In germline, CDR1 is LGHNA, CDR2 YNFKEQ. This CDR3 has 15 residues. CDR3 region: CASRRLAASYNEQFF. The CDR3 nucleotides read TGTGCCAGCAGGAGACTAGCGGCCTCCTACAATGAGCAGTTCTTC.

The rearrangement links TRBV11-2 to TRBJ1-5; D uncertain. This CDR3 has 14 amino acids. The germline V gene has CDR1 SGHAT and CDR2 FQNNGV. Deletions cut 2 bases from V and 6 bases from J, with 11 bases between. In DNA form, the CDR3 reads TGTGCCAGCAGCTTACGAGGCACGGGTCAGCCCCAGCATTTT. Its translation is CASSLRGTGQPQHF.

V gene TRBV28 combines with J gene TRBJ1-1, with D perhaps TRBD1 (5 bases). The CDR3 sequence is 15 residues long. Germline V gene data show CDR1 as MDHEN and CDR2 as SYDVKM. Trimming removed 3 bases from V and 4 bases from J, with 15 bases in between. DNA for the CDR3: TGTGCCAGCAGTTTCTTAGTTGGGGGATCCACTGAAGCTTTCTTT. Translation gives CASSFLVGGSTEAFF. The full variable domain, its missing parts supplied by reference TRBV28 and TRBJ1-1, is DVKVTQSSRYLVKRTGEKVFLECVQDMDHENMFWYRQDPGLGLRLIYFSYDVKMKEKGDIPEGYSVSREKKERFSLILESASTNQTSMYLCASSFLVGGSTEAFFGQGTRLTVV.

Here the CDR3 reads CASQGDSYEQYF. As DNA, the CDR3 is TGTGCCAGTCAGGGGGACTCCTACGAGCAGTACTTC. V gene TRBV2 combines with J gene TRBJ2-7, with 7 bases identical to TRBD1. Germline loops: CDR1 SNHLY, CDR2 FYNNEI. The CDR3 runs to 12 residues. The ends lost 9 bases at V and 0 bases at J; junction bases unmatched: 2.

The chain recombines TRBV29-1 with TRBJ2-5; 11 bases match TRBD1. V trimming: 2 bases; J trimming: 4 bases; junction bases outside the gene matches: 6. This CDR3 is built from 15 residues. Germline V gives CDR1 SQVTM, CDR2 ANQGSEA. CDR3 region: CSVESDRGRAETQYF. The CDR3 bases are TGCAGCGTTGAATCGGACAGGGGGCGCGCAGAGACCCAGTACTTC. Full variable domain (outside the CDR3, taken from reference TRBV29-1 and TRBJ2-5): SAVISQKPSRDICQRGTSLTIQCQVDSQVTMMFWYRQQPGQSLTLIATANQGSEATYESGFVIDKFPISRPNLTFSTLTVSNMSPEDSSIYLCSVESDRGRAETQYFGPGTRLLVL.

The chain combines TRBV7-2 with TRBJ2-7; 10 nucleotides match TRBD1. This CDR3 contains 14 residues. V shed 4 bases, J shed 5 bases, and the junction held 5 bases outside the gene matches. Per germline, CDR1 SGHTA and CDR2 FQGNSA. CDR3: CASSSGQGRNEQYF. CDR3 sequence (DNA): TGTGCCAGCAGCTCGGGACAGGGGAGGAACGAGCAGTACTTC. The complete variable domain, with remaining parts taken from reference TRBV7-2 and TRBJ2-7, reads GAGVSQSPSNKVTEKGKDVELRCDPISGHTALYWYRQSLGQGLEFLIYFQGNSAPDKSGLPSDRFSAERTGGSVSTLTIQRTQQEDSAVYLCASSSGQGRNEQYFGPGTRLTVT.

The chain joins TRBV5-4 to TRBJ2-3; no definite D call. Germline CDR1 is SGHNT and CDR2 is YYREEE (reference sequence). V lost 4 bases and J lost 3, with 15 bases in between. The CDR3 runs 15 residues. In DNA, the CDR3 is TGTGCCAGCAGCCTGGGCCAAGATAGTACAGATACGCAGTATTTT. It translates to CASSLGQDSTDTQYF.

The chain has TRBV19 and TRBJ2-2, with TRBD1 matching 9 bases. The ends lost 5 bases at V and 0 bases at J; junction bases unmatched: 10. Germline V CDR1 and CDR2: LNHDA, SQIVND (reference sequence). The CDR3 covers 18 residues. CDR3 sequence: CASSAGQGTTSNTGELFF. The CDR3, as DNA: TGTGCCAGTAGTGCCGGACAGGGGACGACCTCGAACACCGGGGAGCTGTTTTTT.

The DNA of the CDR3 is TGTGCCAGCAGCTTGGGGGACAGAGAGGTCTATGGCTACACCTTC. Amino acids: CASSLGDREVYGYTF. The chain employs TRBV5-8 and TRBJ1-2; 7 bases map to TRBD1. The CDR3 spans 15 residues. Losses at the gene ends were 0 bases for V and 4 bases for J; bases not matched to a gene: 6. Germline-derived CDR1 and CDR2 are SGHTS and YDEGEE. The full variable domain, with the rest looked up from reference TRBV5-8 and TRBJ1-2, is EAGVTQSPTHLIKTRGQQATLRCSPISGHTSVYWYQQALGLGLQFLLWYDEGEERNRGNFPPRFSGRQFPNYSSELNVNALELEDSALYLCASSLGDREVYGYTFGSGTRLTVV.

The chain has TRBV7-8 and TRBJ1-1; D is perhaps TRBD1 (5 bases). V lost 4 bases, J lost 7 bases, and 16 bases lay in between. The CDR3 covers 14 residues. Germline V gives CDR1 SGHVS, CDR2 FQNEAQ. The CDR3 sequence is CASSSRAGESEAFF. CDR3 coding DNA: TGTGCCAGCAGCTCTAGGGCGGGGGAAAGTGAAGCTTTCTTT.